Each of the 21 T cell receptor beta chains below was sequenced from the same sample in a study of shared clonotypes between healthy human individuals. Here immunoSEQ multiplex PCR was the method, and the copy in TCRdb shows in-frame clones only, minus some. Among 650,000 to 700,000 clones listed, 90% were seen once. Material for sequencing was memory CD8+ T cells from PBMCs. Subset meaning: CD45RO+ cells pooled with CCR7-negative TemRA cells. Receptor source: a man between 18 and 35 years old in good health. Some clones in this sample may be carry-over from other donors' samples.

As for this clone: Additional DNA sequences in this sample encode the identical CDR3. This chain joins TRBV27 and TRBJ1-1, with D unresolved. In germline, CDR1 is MNHEY, CDR2 SMNVEV (reference sequence). V was pared by 0 bases and J by 1 base, with 6 bases between. The CDR3 is 14 amino acids. The CDR3 coding sequence is TGTGCCAGCAGTTTATCGAGGGCGAACACTGAAGCTTTCTTT. Translating gives CASSLSRANTEAFF.

The chain carries TRBV21-1 and TRBJ2-5; TRBD1, the D gene given by the table, was not confirmed from the DNA. TRBV21-1 is deemed a pseudogene. CDR3 length: 18 amino acids. CDR3 sequence (DNA): TGTGCCAGCAGCAGACGGACAGGGGGAGGCTCGAGAAGAGAGACCCAGTACTTC. This translates into CASSRRTGGGSRRETQYF.

CDR3 sequence: CASSAYRDDNEQFF. CDR3 sequence (DNA): TGTGCCAGTAGCGCCTACAGGGATGACAATGAGCAGTTCTTC. The V call is TRBV19, the J call TRBJ2-1, with D perhaps matching TRBD1 (6 bases). Germline assignment: CDR1 LNHDA and CDR2 SQIVND (reference sequence). V was shortened by 6 bases and J by 5 bases, with 14 bases between the two germline ends. There are 14 residues in the CDR3.

DNA of the CDR3: TGTGCCAGCAGCGCAACACAACTAGCGGGCAATGAGCAGTTCTTC. Translation: CASSATQLAGNEQFF. V is TRBV9 and J is TRBJ2-1, with 9 bases that match TRBD2. Per germline, CDR1 SGDLS and CDR2 YYNGEE. The CDR3 runs 15 residues. After removal of 3 bases from V and 6 bases from J, the junction contained 7 bases not matched to a gene.

CDR3 region: CASSHRGLAYEQYF. The CDR3 DNA follows: TGTGCCAGCAGCCATAGGGGACTAGCCTACGAGCAGTACTTC. J is TRBJ2-7 and V is TRBV13, with 8 positions matching TRBD2. CDR1 is PRHDT, CDR2 FYEKMQ, per germline (reference sequence). Trimming removed 5 bases from V and 2 bases from J; junction bases left unmatched: 5. The CDR3 is 14 residues long.

The chain combines TRBV9 with TRBJ2-3; 7 positions agree with TRBD1. Trimming at V came to 0 bases and at J to 6 bases, leaving 7 bases not matched to a gene. In germline, CDR1 is SGDLS, CDR2 YYNGEE. This CDR3 spans 15 amino acids. The CDR3 loop reads CASSVGRGRWDTQYF. The CDR3 nucleotides are TGTGCCAGCAGCGTAGGAAGGGGGCGGTGGGATACGCAGTATTTT. Combining the CDR3 with reference TRBV9 and TRBJ2-3 gives the whole variable domain DSGVTQTPKHLITATGQRVTLRCSPRSGDLSVYWYQQSLDQGLQFLIQYYNGEERAKGNILERFSAQQFPDLHSELNLSSLELGDSALYFCASSVGRGRWDTQYFGPGTRLTVL.

The chain joins TRBV4-3 to TRBJ2-1; D is tentatively TRBD1 or TRBD2 (6 bases each). This CDR3 has 14 residues. Trimming shortened V by 4 bases and J by 2 bases, and 9 bases separated the two germline ends. Germline lookup yields CDR1 LGHNA and CDR2 YSLEER. The CDR3 DNA reads as TGCGCCAGCAGCCCGGGGGCGACCTACAATGAGCAGTTCTTC. It yields the protein CASSPGATYNEQFF.

The V and J genes are TRBV4-3 and TRBJ2-2, with TRBD2 matching over 12 bases. The CDR3 has 19 amino acids. Germline V gives CDR1 LGHNA, CDR2 YSLEER. Losses at the gene ends were 0 bases for V and 3 bases for J; bases not matched to a gene: 8. CDR3 region: CASSQDSLAGGPYTGELFF. The CDR3 DNA follows: TGCGCCAGCAGCCAAGACAGTCTAGCGGGAGGGCCTTACACCGGGGAGCTGTTTTTT.

CDR3 loop: CASSLRAGGPPYEQYF. DNA for the CDR3: TGTGCCAGCAGCTTAAGAGCGGGAGGGCCCCCCTACGAGCAGTACTTC. This chain uses TRBV11-3 with TRBJ2-7, with 10 bases fitting TRBD2. Germline trimming cut 2 bases from V and 2 bases from J; bases unmatched to any gene: 6. The CDR3 contains 16 residues. The V gene's germline CDR1 is SGHNT and CDR2 YENEEA. Filled out from reference TRBV11-3 and TRBJ2-7, the complete variable domain reads EAGVVQSPRYKIIEKKQPVAFWCNPISGHNTLYWYLQNLGQGPELLIRYENEEAVDDSQLPKDRFSAERLKGVDSTLKIQPAELGDSAVYLCASSLRAGGPPYEQYFGPGTRLTVT.

The CDR3 nucleotides read TGTGCCACCAGCAGAATCCCTTCCGCACCTAACACTGAAGCTTTCTTT. Its translation: CATSRIPSAPNTEAFF. The V and J genes are TRBV15 and TRBJ1-1; unclear D gene. With 2 bases removed from V and 2 bases from J, the gap between germline ends came to 15 bases. The germline V gene encodes CDR1 LNHNV and CDR2 YYDKDF (reference sequence). There are 16 residues in the CDR3.

This chain links TRBV7-6 with TRBJ2-4; no definite D call. The CDR3 totals 14 residues. Germline V CDR1 and CDR2: SGHVS, FNYEAQ. Trimming pared 1 base from V and 0 bases from J, leaving 4 bases between. For the CDR3, the DNA is TGTGCCAGCAGCTTAGGGGGAGCCAAAAACATTCAGTACTTC. Translation gives CASSLGGAKNIQYF. The whole variable domain, filled in from reference TRBV7-6 and TRBJ2-4, reads GAGVSQSPRYKVTKRGQDVALRCDPISGHVSLYWYRQALGQGPEFLTYFNYEAQQDKSGLPNDRFSAERPEGSISTLTIQRTEQRDSAMYRCASSLGGAKNIQYFGAGTRLSVL.

The genes are TRBV19 and TRBJ2-1; TRBD1 might be the D (5 bases). V shed 3 bases and J shed 3 bases, with 15 bases lying between them. The germline V gene encodes CDR1 LNHDA and CDR2 SQIVND (reference sequence). The CDR3 loop spans 16 amino acids. CDR3 sequence reads: CASSIQSRAHYNEQFF. CDR3 sequence (DNA): TGTGCCAGTAGTATTCAGAGCAGGGCACACTACAATGAGCAGTTCTTC.

The CDR3 here is CASTRGPEAFF. Here the CDR3 DNA reads TGTGCCAGCACCCGGGGCCCTGAAGCTTTCTTT. The chain has TRBV7-9 and TRBJ1-1; D perhaps matches TRBD1 (5 bases). In germline, CDR1 is SEHNR, CDR2 FQNEAQ (reference sequence). The CDR3 runs 11 residues. V was trimmed by 7 bases and J by 6 bases, leaving 9 bases between them.

This clone came up a few times. The gene calls are TRBV2 and TRBJ1-2; weak D call: TRBD1 (5 bases). Germline assignment: CDR1 SNHLY and CDR2 FYNNEI. The V end lost 5 bases, the J end lost 6 bases, and 16 bases lay between the germline ends. This CDR3 region has 14 residues. Here the CDR3 reads CASSRPRVANGYTF. In DNA form, the CDR3 reads TGTGCCAGCAGTCGTCCCAGGGTGGCGAATGGCTACACCTTC.

For this clone: The same CDR3 also results from other DNA sequences found in this sample. The chain uses TRBV6-4 and TRBJ2-3; TRBD2 is a possible D gene (6 bases). Germline V gives CDR1 MRHNA, CDR2 SNTAGT. The CDR3 spans 15 residues. The V gene lost 0 bases and the J gene lost 0 bases, with 7 bases spanning the gap. The CDR3 bases are TGTGCCAGCAGTGACTCGGGGGGAAGCACAGATACGCAGTATTTT. Its protein product is CASSDSGGSTDTQYF.

V and J are TRBV9 and TRBJ1-3; D is possibly TRBD1 (6 bases). Germline values: CDR1 SGDLS, CDR2 YYNGEE. The CDR3 covers 15 residues. V shed 3 bases and J shed 4 bases, with 14 bases lying between them. The CDR3 loop is CASSGKTGSGNTIYF. CDR3 sequence (DNA): TGTGCCAGCAGCGGAAAAACAGGGTCCGGAAACACCATATATTTT.

The J gene is TRBJ2-1, the V gene TRBV19; D is ambiguous. The germline V gene has CDR1 LNHDA and CDR2 SQIVND (reference sequence). The length of the CDR3 is 17 residues. V was pared by 0 bases and J by 9 bases, with 21 bases between. For the CDR3, the DNA is TGTGCCAGTAGTATAGACCCCCCGGCTAGTTCTGTAGGTGAGCAGTTCTTC. Residues: CASSIDPPASSVGEQFF.

V is TRBV6-1 and J is TRBJ2-3, with D hard to call. Trimming removed 2 bases from V and 5 bases from J, with 8 bases in between. Per germline, CDR1 MNHNS and CDR2 SASEGT. This CDR3 spans 13 amino acids. For the CDR3, the DNA is TGTGCCAGCAGTGAAAGAATGGGAGATACGCAGTATTTT. Its protein product is CASSERMGDTQYF.

This rearrangement joins TRBV7-6 to TRBJ2-1; 12 bases align to TRBD2. V dropped 5 bases and J dropped 0; count of bases not matched to a gene: 5. The CDR3 runs to 17 residues. Per germline, CDR1 SGHVS and CDR2 FNYEAQ. CDR3 coding DNA: TGTGCCAGCAGCCCTCTAGCGGGAGGGGACTCCTACAATGAGCAGTTCTTC. Translating gives CASSPLAGGDSYNEQFF.

The rearrangement links TRBV13 to TRBJ2-7; TRBD2 matches 12 bases. The CDR3 loop spans 15 amino acids. Germline CDR1 and CDR2: PRHDT and FYEKMQ (reference sequence). The V segment lost 4 bases and the J segment 5 bases; nucleotides outside the gene matches: 6. CDR3 protein: CASSSMTSGRNEQYF. CDR3 DNA: TGTGCCAGCAGCTCGATGACTAGCGGGAGAAACGAGCAGTACTTC.

This chain uses TRBV7-6 with TRBJ1-4; the match to TRBD1 covers 7 bases. This CDR3 contains 15 residues. CDR1 and CDR2 from the germline V gene are SGHVS and FNYEAQ. The junction had 5 bases not matched to a gene; V was cut back by 0 bases and J by 7 bases. The CDR3 bases are TGTGCCAGCAGCTTAGCAGGGGGCGAAGGTGAAAAACTGTTTTTT. Its translation is CASSLAGGEGEKLFF.